This passage covers 15 T cell receptor beta chains from one sample sequenced in a study of blood T cell repertoires in COVID-19. Clones were read by immunoSEQ multiplex PCR, and TCRdb kept only the in-frame ones, dropping some. The sample includes under 100,000 clones, about 85% of them seen just once. Sequencing was performed on peripheral blood. The source is a man aged 80 or over with active or convalescent COVID-19.

CDR3 residues: CASKSQGLAFYQPQHF. CDR3 nucleotides: TGTGCCAGCAAATCACAGGGGCTAGCTTTCTATCAGCCCCAGCATTTT. J is TRBJ1-5 and V is TRBV28, with 7 bases identical to TRBD1. The J segment lost 5 bases and the V segment lost 7 bases, leaving 14 bases of the junction unmatched. Germline V gene lookup returns CDR1 MDHEN and CDR2 SYDVKM. This CDR3 region has 16 residues.

The chain is built from TRBV6-5 and TRBJ2-7, with a tentative D call TRBD1 (6 bases). V was trimmed by 4 bases and J by 0 bases, leaving 7 bases between them. The CDR3 totals 13 residues. Germline V CDR1 and CDR2: MNHEY, SVGAGI. CDR3 sequence (DNA): TGTGCCAGCAGTTCGGACAGCTCCTACGAGCAGTACTTC. This translates into CASSSDSSYEQYF.

The chain recombines TRBV11-2 with TRBJ2-5, with 12 bases identical to TRBD2. CDR1 SGHAT and CDR2 FQNNGV come from the germline V gene. V trimming: 1 base; J trimming: 4 bases; junction bases outside the gene matches: 7. This CDR3 is 17 amino acids long. DNA of the CDR3: TGTGCCAGCAGCTTAGGACTAGCGGGGGCCAATCGAGAGACCCAGTACTTC. This codes for CASSLGLAGANRETQYF. Based on the CDR3 plus reference TRBV11-2 and TRBJ2-5, the full variable domain is EAGVAQSPRYKIIEKRQSVAFWCNPISGHATLYWYQQILGQGPKLLIQFQNNGVVDDSQLPKDRFSAERLKGVDSTLKIQPAKLEDSAVYLCASSLGLAGANRETQYFGPGTRLLVL.

V usage is TRBV19 and J usage is TRBJ1-1, with 7 positions matching TRBD1. Per the germline V gene, CDR1 is LNHDA and CDR2 is SQIVND (reference sequence). With 2 bases clipped from V and 4 bases from J, the junction kept 7 bases outside the gene matches. This CDR3 comprises 15 residues. The CDR3 DNA is TGTGCCAGTAGTATAAGGGGACAGCTTGGCACTGAAGCTTTCTTT. Its translation: CASSIRGQLGTEAFF.

The V call is TRBV5-6, the J call TRBJ2-1, with TRBD2 matching over 11 bases. V dropped 0 bases and J dropped 9; count of bases not matched to a gene: 5. This CDR3 comprises 15 residues. Germline CDR1 is SGHDT and CDR2 is YYEEEE. The CDR3 protein is CASSLEVAGGTEQFF. The CDR3 region has the DNA TGTGCCAGCAGCTTGGAGGTAGCGGGGGGGACTGAGCAGTTCTTC.

The chain recombines TRBV5-6 with TRBJ2-6; no clear D gene. V was pared by 2 bases and J by 3 bases, with 12 bases between. Per germline, CDR1 SGHDT and CDR2 YYEEEE. There are 16 residues in the CDR3. CDR3 DNA sequence: TGTGCCAGCAGCTTCTTAACGGGTGGTGGGGCCAACGTCCTGACTTTC. It yields the protein CASSFLTGGGANVLTF.

This clone was counted only a few times. This chain joins TRBV5-4 and TRBJ2-5, with 8 nucleotides matching TRBD1. Germline CDR1 SGHNT, CDR2 YYREEE (reference sequence). The CDR3 consists of 15 residues. The V and J ends lost 1 base and 3 bases, in that order; junction bases with no gene match: 5. Written as DNA, the CDR3 is TGTGCCAGCAGCTTGAGCAGGGACAGGAAAGAGACCCAGTACTTC. It is translated as CASSLSRDRKETQYF.

The genes are TRBV11-2 and TRBJ1-6; TRBD1 matches 10 bases. The germline gives CDR1 SGHAT, CDR2 FQNNGV. The CDR3 has 15 amino acids. V gave up 5 bases and J gave up 7 bases; unmatched junction bases: 5. CDR3 DNA sequence: TGTGCCAGCAGCCTCTTGGACAGGGGGAATTCACCCCTCCACTTT. Protein: CASSLLDRGNSPLHF.

The chain is built from TRBV7-9 and TRBJ1-6; D ambiguous. Trimming shortened V by 2 bases and J by 10 bases, and 15 bases separated the two germline ends. The CDR3 contains 15 residues. The germline CDR1 and CDR2 sequences are SEHNR and FQNEAQ (reference sequence). Written as DNA, the CDR3 is TGTGCCAGCAGCTTATTTTTCCCGGCGGGGTCACCCCTCCACTTT. Encoded protein: CASSLFFPAGSPLHF.

The chain recombines TRBV28 with TRBJ1-2; 11 bases are a match to TRBD1. Germline CDR1 is MDHEN and CDR2 is SYDVKM. With 6 bases clipped from V and 0 bases from J, the junction kept 0 bases outside the gene matches. This CDR3 has 14 residues. CDR3 in amino acids: CASRGQGANYGYTF. The CDR3 DNA sequence: TGTGCCAGCAGGGGACAGGGGGCTAACTATGGCTACACCTTC.

The V call is TRBV7-8, the J call TRBJ2-5; a weak D match, TRBD2 (6 bases). The ends were cut back, 4 bases at V and 6 bases at J, with 12 bases in the middle. From germline, CDR1 is SGHVS and CDR2 FQNEAQ. This CDR3 spans 13 amino acids. The chain's CDR3 is CASSSDSGQTQYF. CDR3 nucleotide sequence: TGTGCCAGCAGCTCTGACAGCGGGCAGACCCAGTACTTC.

This clone was seen a handful of times. V gene TRBV18 combines with J gene TRBJ2-5; possibly TRBD1 for D (6 bases). The CDR3 has 15 amino acids. V was cut by 0 bases and J by 5 bases, with 13 bases left in between. In germline, CDR1 is KGHSH, CDR2 LQKENI. CDR3 DNA sequence: TGTGCCAGCTCACCACCCTCGGACAGAGGGGAGACCCAGTACTTC. Amino acid sequence: CASSPPSDRGETQYF. Based on the CDR3 plus reference TRBV18 and TRBJ2-5, the full variable domain is NAGVMQNPRHLVRRRGQEARLRCSPMKGHSHVYWYRQLPEEGLKFMVYLQKENIIDESGMPKERFSAEFPKEGPSILRIQQVVRGDSAAYFCASSPPSDRGETQYFGPGTRLLVL.

This clone was detected only once. The chain combines TRBV7-2 with TRBJ2-1; D gene uncertain. The CDR3 totals 14 residues. The V gene's germline CDR1 is SGHTA and CDR2 FQGNSA. Trimming cost V 2 bases and J 6 bases, with 11 bases left between them. The CDR3 spells CASSLLRSGNEQFF. Here the CDR3 DNA reads TGTGCCAGCAGCTTACTTAGGTCGGGCAATGAGCAGTTCTTC.

The rearrangement links TRBV30 to TRBJ2-1, with D possibly TRBD1 on 5 matching bases. Germline V lookup: CDR1 GTSNPN, CDR2 SVGIG (reference sequence). The CDR3 is 15 residues long. V lost 0 bases and J 9 bases, leaving 18 bases between the germline ends. The CDR3 loop is CAWSVRQGIGVEQFF. The CDR3, as DNA: TGTGCCTGGAGTGTGAGGCAGGGCATTGGGGTTGAGCAGTTCTTC.

V usage is TRBV4-3 and J usage is TRBJ1-5; D might be TRBD1 (5 bases). The V and J ends lost 4 bases and 4 bases respectively, with 8 bases between them. Germline assignment: CDR1 LGHNA and CDR2 YSLEER. The CDR3 is made up of 13 amino acids. The CDR3 bases are TGCGCCAGCAGCCCGACAGAAAATCAGCCCCAGCATTTT. It encodes CASSPTENQPQHF.